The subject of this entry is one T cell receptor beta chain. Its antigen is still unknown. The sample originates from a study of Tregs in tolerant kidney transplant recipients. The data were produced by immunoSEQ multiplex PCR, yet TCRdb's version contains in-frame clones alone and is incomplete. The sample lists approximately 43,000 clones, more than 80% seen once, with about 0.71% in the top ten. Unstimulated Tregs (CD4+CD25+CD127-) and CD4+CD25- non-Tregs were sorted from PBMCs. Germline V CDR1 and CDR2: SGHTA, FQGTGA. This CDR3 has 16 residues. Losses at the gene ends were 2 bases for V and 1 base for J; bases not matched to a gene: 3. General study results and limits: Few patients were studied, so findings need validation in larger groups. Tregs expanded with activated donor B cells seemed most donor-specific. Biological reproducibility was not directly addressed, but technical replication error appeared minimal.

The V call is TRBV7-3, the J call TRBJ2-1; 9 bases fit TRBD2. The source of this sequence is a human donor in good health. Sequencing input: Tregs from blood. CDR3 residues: CASSLLAGLSYNEQFF. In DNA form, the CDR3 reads TGTGCCAGCAGCTTACTAGCGGGGTTATCCTACAATGAGCAGTTCTTC.